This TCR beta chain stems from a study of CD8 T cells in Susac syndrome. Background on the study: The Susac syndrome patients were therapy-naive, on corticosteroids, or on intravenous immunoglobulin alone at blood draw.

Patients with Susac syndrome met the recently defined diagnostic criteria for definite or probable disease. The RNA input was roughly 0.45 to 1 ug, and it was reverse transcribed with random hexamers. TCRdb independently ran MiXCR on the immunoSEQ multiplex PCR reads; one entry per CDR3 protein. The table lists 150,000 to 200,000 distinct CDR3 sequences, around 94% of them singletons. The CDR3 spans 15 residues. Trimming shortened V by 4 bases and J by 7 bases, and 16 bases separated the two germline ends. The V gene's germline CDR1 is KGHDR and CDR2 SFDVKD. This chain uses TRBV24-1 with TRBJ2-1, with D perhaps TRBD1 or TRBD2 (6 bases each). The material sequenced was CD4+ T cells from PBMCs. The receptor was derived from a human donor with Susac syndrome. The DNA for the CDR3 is TGTGCCACCAGTGAAGCCCGGGGGCACAGGAATGAGCAGTTCTTC. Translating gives CATSEARGHRNEQFF.